This record concerns one TCR beta chain sequence. Antigen specificity is unknown. These data belong to a study of breast tumors, draining lymph nodes, adjacent tissues. Regarding the study as a whole: Tumor TCR diversity was below lymph nodes but above nontumor tissue. Compared with basal-like, luminal-like tumors shared significantly more repertoire with nontumor tissue. Data fit most tumor T cells coming from lymph node, expanding in tumor. Tumor T cell lymph node origin was a supported hypothesis, not proven.

TCRdb passed the multiplex PCR reads through MiXCR, listing each CDR3 protein once. The sample lists tens of thousands of distinct CDR3 sequences, more than 20% occurring once. Sequencing input: breast tumor tissue. This TCR came from a female donor with breast cancer. Some clones in this sample may be carry-over from other donors' samples.

As DNA, the CDR3 is TGCAGTGCTAGAGGTCCAGGGGGAAATTCACCCCTCCACTTT. Residues: CSARGPGGNSPLHF. The chain combines TRBV20-1 with TRBJ1-6, with 7 bases aligning to TRBD1. V was clipped by 1 base and J by 7 bases; unmatched bases: 4. Per germline, CDR1 DFQATT and CDR2 SNEGSKA (reference sequence). CDR3 length equals 14 residues.